These 31 T cell receptor beta chains share one sample of origin, sequenced in a study of T cells after yellow fever vaccination. Using its own MiXCR run on the 5' RACE reads, TCRdb lists one record per CDR3 protein. Among about 630,000 distinct CDR3 sequences listed, 9% to 15% were seen once. The sample consisted of PBMCs, taken on the day of the yellow fever booster vaccination. The receptors stem from a young man who received the YFV17D yellow fever vaccine.

This clonotype was seen more than once but under ten times. The chain recombines TRBV20-1 with TRBJ2-7; TRBD1 is a possible D gene (5 bases). The germline gives CDR1 DFQATT, CDR2 SNEGSKA (reference sequence). The germline V and J ends were trimmed by 7 bases and 5 bases, with 18 bases remaining between them. The CDR3 has 13 residues. The CDR3 protein is CSVLQGLRNEQYF. In DNA form, the CDR3 reads TGCAGTGTATTGCAGGGCCTTCGCAACGAGCAGTACTTC.

This clonotype appeared a few times. The V and J genes are TRBV30 and TRBJ1-5, with D possibly TRBD1 on 6 matching bases. The CDR3 is 14 residues long. The ends were cut back, 2 bases at V and 3 bases at J, with 11 bases in the middle. Per the germline V gene, CDR1 is GTSNPN and CDR2 is SVGIG (reference sequence). CDR3 sequence: CAWSHTGNNQPQHF. DNA of the CDR3: TGTGCCTGGAGTCATACAGGGAACAATCAGCCCCAGCATTTT. The whole variable domain, filled in from reference TRBV30 and TRBJ1-5, reads SQTIHQWPATLVQPVGSPLSLECTVEGTSNPNLYWYRQAAGRGLQLLFYSVGIGQISSEVPQNLSASRPQDRQFILSSKKLLLSDSGFYLCAWSHTGNNQPQHFGDGTRLSIL.

This clonotype was seen more than once but under ten times. This chain connects TRBV6-1 to TRBJ2-1, with D uncertain. Deletions cut 6 bases from V and 5 bases from J, with 11 bases between. The CDR3 consists of 13 residues. Germline CDR1 is MNHNS and CDR2 is SASEGT. This chain's CDR3 is CASSLPTDNEQFF. The CDR3 bases are TGTGCCAGCAGCCTCCCCACCGACAATGAGCAGTTCTTC.

The chain has TRBV24-1 and TRBJ2-5; the D is unclear. V lost 3 bases and J lost 4, with 20 bases in between. Looked up from germline, CDR1 is KGHDR and CDR2 is SFDVKD. There are 17 residues in the CDR3. DNA for the CDR3: TGTGCCACCAGTGATGCCTCTCCCGGCGATCTGGGAGAGACCCAGTACTTC. Translated: CATSDASPGDLGETQYF.

J is TRBJ2-7 and V is TRBV20-1; tentatively, D is TRBD2 (5 bases). CDR1 is DFQATT, CDR2 SNEGSKA, per germline (reference sequence). V was trimmed by 1 base and J by 2 bases, leaving 15 bases between them. The CDR3 covers 15 residues. The CDR3 is CSARVLRPGTYEQYF. The CDR3 DNA reads as TGCAGTGCTAGAGTCTTAAGGCCCGGGACCTACGAGCAGTACTTC.

This clonotype has just a few counts. This CDR3 reads CSARFGASGRWGYNEQFF. CDR3 DNA sequence: TGCAGTGCTAGATTCGGGGCTAGCGGGAGGTGGGGATACAATGAGCAGTTCTTC. The chain employs TRBV20-1 and TRBJ2-1; 11 bases agree with TRBD2. This CDR3 contains 18 residues. With V trimmed by 2 bases and J by 4 bases, 13 bases remained unmatched. Per germline, CDR1 DFQATT and CDR2 SNEGSKA (reference sequence).

This clonotype was detected only a few times. The chain carries TRBV4-3 and TRBJ2-2; D might be TRBD1 (6 bases). Trimming took 4 bases from V and 7 from J, leaving 13 bases between them. Germline loops: CDR1 LGHNA, CDR2 YSLEER. The CDR3 consists of 14 residues. The CDR3 is CASSRSQGSGELFF. CDR3 bases: TGCGCCAGCAGCCGTTCACAGGGAAGCGGGGAGCTGTTTTTT.

This chain joins TRBV20-1 and TRBJ2-3; 10 positions match TRBD2. CDR1 is DFQATT, CDR2 SNEGSKA, per germline (reference sequence). With V trimmed by 3 bases and J by 1 base, 4 bases remained unmatched. The CDR3 is made up of 15 amino acids. The CDR3 protein is CSASETSGRTDTQYF. DNA for the CDR3: TGCAGTGCTAGTGAGACTAGCGGGCGCACAGATACGCAGTATTTT.

This clonotype was picked up a small number of times. The chain combines TRBV29-1 with TRBJ1-3; no clear D gene. The CDR3 has 13 amino acids. CDR1 and CDR2 (germline): SQVTM, ANQGSEA. V was trimmed by 3 bases and J by 1 base, leaving 7 bases between them. CDR3 sequence (DNA): TGCAGCGTTGACGAGGGTTCTGGAAACACCATATATTTT. It encodes CSVDEGSGNTIYF. Using reference TRBV29-1 and TRBJ1-3 for the parts outside the CDR3, the full variable domain is SAVISQKPSRDICQRGTSLTIQCQVDSQVTMMFWYRQQPGQSLTLIATANQGSEATYESGFVIDKFPISRPNLTFSTLTVSNMSPEDSSIYLCSVDEGSGNTIYFGEGSWLTVV.

In its sample, this clonotype was seen many times. This sequence joins TRBV6-1 and TRBJ2-2; 7 bases match TRBD1. Germline V lookup: CDR1 MNHNS, CDR2 SASEGT. The CDR3 totals 14 residues. After removal of 5 bases from V and 3 bases from J, the junction contained 3 bases not matched to a gene. This CDR3 is CASSRQGDTGELFF. CDR3 bases: TGTGCCAGCAGTAGACAGGGTGACACCGGGGAGCTGTTTTTT.

The chain employs TRBV6-5 and TRBJ2-7, with a tentative D call TRBD2 (6 bases). Looked up from germline, CDR1 is MNHEY and CDR2 is SVGAGI. Trimming removed 9 bases at V and 7 bases at J, with 16 bases between. The CDR3 has 12 amino acids. The CDR3 protein is CASREPDSEQYF. CDR3 coding DNA: TGTGCCAGTCGGGAGCCTGATAGTGAGCAGTACTTC.

The V call is TRBV14, the J call TRBJ2-7; 10 positions match TRBD1. Germline lookup yields CDR1 SGHDN and CDR2 FVKESK. Trimming removed 3 bases from V and 2 bases from J; junction bases left unmatched: 4. This CDR3 contains 15 residues. CDR3 bases: TGTGCCAGCAGCCAGGGGGGACAGGGGACCTACGAGCAGTACTTC. It codes for CASSQGGQGTYEQYF.

This clonotype was found a few times. This chain joins TRBV4-2 and TRBJ2-7; 9 bases map to TRBD2. This CDR3 comprises 16 residues. Germline V gene lookup returns CDR1 LGHNA and CDR2 YNFKEQ. V shed 0 bases and J 1 base; nucleotides not matched to a gene: 4. CDR3 in DNA: TGTGCCAGCAGCCAAGACCTTAGCGGGAGTTCCTACGAGCAGTACTTC. This translates into CASSQDLSGSSYEQYF.

This clonotype has only a few counts. The J gene is TRBJ1-6, the V gene TRBV27; TRBD1 might be the D (5 bases). This CDR3 is 19 amino acids long. CDR1 MNHEY and CDR2 SMNVEV come from the germline V gene (reference sequence). The V end lost 6 bases, the J end lost 4 bases, and 25 bases lay between the germline ends. CDR3 sequence (DNA): TGTGCCAGCAGCTTACGGAGGGGCGGGGGATTCCATTATAATTCACCCCTCCACTTT. Its translation: CASSLRRGGGFHYNSPLHF.

The chain employs TRBV7-9 and TRBJ2-5; D might be TRBD1 or TRBD2, each matching 6 bases. Germline-derived CDR1 and CDR2 are SEHNR and FQNEAQ (reference sequence). The CDR3 is 13 residues long. V was clipped by 6 bases and J by 4 bases, with 12 bases between them. The CDR3: CASRLRGAETQYF. The CDR3 bases are TGTGCCAGCAGATTAAGGGGGGCAGAGACCCAGTACTTC.

This clonotype turned up a few times. J is TRBJ2-1 and V is TRBV7-9; TRBD1 matches 7 bases. This CDR3 is built from 14 residues. V was clipped by 0 bases and J by 5 bases; unmatched bases: 1. Germline-derived CDR1 and CDR2 are SEHNR and FQNEAQ (reference sequence). CDR3 sequence (DNA): TGTGCCAGCAGCTTAGCGGGACAGAACAATGAGCAGTTCTTC. Protein: CASSLAGQNNEQFF.

This clonotype showed up just a few times. This chain links TRBV6-1 with TRBJ2-1, with D unresolved. The CDR3 covers 15 residues. V was trimmed by 7 bases and J by 0 bases, leaving 13 bases between them. In germline, CDR1 is MNHNS, CDR2 SASEGT. The CDR3 region is CASKGEWHSYNEQFF. DNA of the CDR3: TGTGCCAGCAAAGGTGAATGGCACTCCTACAATGAGCAGTTCTTC.

This clonotype was detected only a few times. This chain connects TRBV12-3 or TRBV12-4 to TRBJ1-6; TRBD1 matches at 9 bases. The CDR3 totals 16 residues. V lost 6 bases and J lost 2; bases outside the gene matches: 5. The CDR3, as DNA: TGTGCCAGCAGGAAACAGGGGGCCGCCTATAATTCACCCCTCCACTTT. Protein sequence: CASRKQGAAYNSPLHF.

This chain connects TRBV6-5 to TRBJ2-1; the D is unclear. Deletions cut 0 bases from V and 0 bases from J, with 9 bases between. CDR3 size: 16 residues. Germline V CDR1 and CDR2: MNHEY, SVGAGI. CDR3 coding DNA: TGTGCCAGCAGTTACTCGAGTCTGAGCTCCTACAATGAGCAGTTCTTC. Residues: CASSYSSLSSYNEQFF.

This clonotype was seen a few times. The gene calls are TRBV6-1 and TRBJ2-1; 7 nucleotides agree with TRBD2. Germline loops: CDR1 MNHNS, CDR2 SASEGT. This CDR3 has 13 residues. The V and J ends lost 8 bases and 5 bases, in that order; junction bases with no gene match: 6. The CDR3, as DNA: TGTGCCAGCCGGGGACTATCGAACAATGAGCAGTTCTTC. Protein product: CASRGLSNNEQFF.

This clonotype was detected only a few times. This sequence joins TRBV6-1 and TRBJ2-6; D is ambiguous. This CDR3 is built from 15 residues. Trimming stripped 7 bases from V and 0 bases from J, with 10 bases between. Germline lookup yields CDR1 MNHNS and CDR2 SASEGT. CDR3 bases: TGTGCCAGCACCCTGGATAGCTCTGGGGCCAACGTCCTGACTTTC. This translates into CASTLDSSGANVLTF.

This clonotype has a handful of counts. The rearrangement links TRBV12-3 or TRBV12-4 to TRBJ2-1; 11 bases are shared with TRBD2. The length of the CDR3 is 15 residues. With 1 base clipped from V and 7 bases from J, the junction kept 3 bases outside the gene matches. The CDR3 protein is CASSLVLAGENEQFF. In nucleotides, the CDR3 is TGTGCCAGCAGTTTAGTACTAGCGGGGGAAAATGAGCAGTTCTTC.

This clonotype has more than one count but fewer than ten. The chain carries TRBV6-2 or TRBV6-3 and TRBJ2-7; D unresolved. From germline, CDR1 is MNHEY and CDR2 SVGEGT. V was cut by 5 bases and J by 8 bases, with 10 bases left in between. The CDR3 loop spans 11 amino acids. The CDR3 loop reads CASSGDNKQYF. For the CDR3, the DNA is TGTGCCAGCAGTGGGGATAATAAGCAGTACTTC.

This clonotype has more than one count but fewer than ten. The chain is built from TRBV10-3 and TRBJ1-4; D uncertain. CDR1 is ENHRY and CDR2 is SYGVKD in the germline V gene. V was pared by 10 bases and J by 7 bases, with 19 bases between. This CDR3 is 14 amino acids long. CDR3 loop: CASAKIGYGEKLFF. Written as DNA, the CDR3 is TGTGCCAGCGCGAAAATAGGATACGGTGAAAAACTGTTTTTT.

The table lists this clonotype with a few counts. The rearrangement links TRBV4-3 to TRBJ1-3; 7 nucleotides line up with TRBD1. CDR3 length: 13 amino acids. Germline CDR1 is LGHNA and CDR2 is YSLEER. Trimming at V came to 3 bases and at J to 4 bases, leaving 0 bases not matched to a gene. CDR3 residues: CASSQDRGNTIYF. The CDR3 DNA is TGCGCCAGCAGCCAGGACAGGGGAAACACCATATATTTT.

This clonotype has more than one count but fewer than ten. The chain employs TRBV12-3 or TRBV12-4 and TRBJ2-1; TRBD1 or TRBD2 may be the D gene (5 bases each). The CDR3 has 13 amino acids. Trimming cost V 6 bases and J 9 bases, with 15 bases left between them. The CDR3 DNA follows: TGTGCCAGCAGGAGCCGGGACCCTGGTGAGCAGTTCTTC. Translation gives CASRSRDPGEQFF.

The CDR3 loop reads CASSLTSGYFYEQYF. The CDR3 nucleotides are TGCGCCAGCAGCTTGACTAGCGGCTATTTCTACGAGCAGTACTTC. The chain links TRBV5-1 to TRBJ2-7; 8 bases align to TRBD2. The CDR3 length is 15 residues. Losses at the gene ends were 1 base for V and 3 bases for J; bases not matched to a gene: 6. Germline V gives CDR1 SGHRS, CDR2 YFSETQ.

This clonotype was detected only a few times. This chain joins TRBV5-1 and TRBJ2-5; D gene unclear. From germline, CDR1 is SGHRS and CDR2 YFSETQ. Trimming took off 7 bases at V and 1 base at J, with 11 bases between the two ends. The CDR3 runs to 13 residues. The DNA for the CDR3 is TGCGCCAGCGGATCTGAAGTCCAAGAGACCCAGTACTTC. This encodes CASGSEVQETQYF.

V is TRBV15 and J is TRBJ2-7; maybe TRBD2 (6 bases). CDR1 LNHNV and CDR2 YYDKDF come from the germline V gene (reference sequence). With 4 bases removed from V and 3 bases from J, the gap between germline ends came to 10 bases. The CDR3 has 13 amino acids. The CDR3 DNA follows: TGTGCCACCAGCACCGGGACTTTCTACGAGCAGTACTTC. Its protein product is CATSTGTFYEQYF.

V gene TRBV4-3 combines with J gene TRBJ2-7; 14 bases are shared with TRBD2. CDR1 is LGHNA, CDR2 YSLEER, per germline. This CDR3 contains 15 residues. The trim removed 3 bases at V and 7 bases at J, leaving 5 bases unmatched. Here the CDR3 reads CASSHRLAGGEEQYF. CDR3 in DNA: TGCGCCAGCAGCCATCGACTAGCGGGAGGGGAGGAGCAGTACTTC.

With respect to this clonotype: A much bigger clone sits one base away, suggesting this may be a read error. This rearrangement joins TRBV5-1 to TRBJ2-7; D call uncertain. Germline V gene sequence: CDR1 SGHRS, CDR2 YFSETQ. This CDR3 contains 13 residues. Trimming shortened V by 5 bases and J by 3 bases, and 12 bases separated the two germline ends. In nucleotides, the CDR3 is TGCGCCAGCAGACTGGACCTAAACTACGAGCAGTACTTC. Translated: CASRLDLNYEQYF.